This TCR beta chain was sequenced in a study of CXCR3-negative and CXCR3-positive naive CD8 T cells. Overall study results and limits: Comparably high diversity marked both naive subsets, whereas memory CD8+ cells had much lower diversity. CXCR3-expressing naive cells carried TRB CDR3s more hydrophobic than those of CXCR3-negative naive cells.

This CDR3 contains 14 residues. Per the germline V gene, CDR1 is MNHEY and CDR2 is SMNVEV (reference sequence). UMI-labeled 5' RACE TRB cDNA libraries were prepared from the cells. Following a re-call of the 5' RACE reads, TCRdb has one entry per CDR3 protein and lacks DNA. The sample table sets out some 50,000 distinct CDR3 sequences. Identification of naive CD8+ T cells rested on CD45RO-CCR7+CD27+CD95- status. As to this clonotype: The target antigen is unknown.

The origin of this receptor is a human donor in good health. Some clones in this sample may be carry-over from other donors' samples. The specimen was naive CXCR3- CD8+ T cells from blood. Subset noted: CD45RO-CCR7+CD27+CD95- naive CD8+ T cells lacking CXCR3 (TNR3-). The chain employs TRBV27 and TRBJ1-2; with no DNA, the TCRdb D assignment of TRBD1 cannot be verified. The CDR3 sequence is CASAQGVANYGYTF.